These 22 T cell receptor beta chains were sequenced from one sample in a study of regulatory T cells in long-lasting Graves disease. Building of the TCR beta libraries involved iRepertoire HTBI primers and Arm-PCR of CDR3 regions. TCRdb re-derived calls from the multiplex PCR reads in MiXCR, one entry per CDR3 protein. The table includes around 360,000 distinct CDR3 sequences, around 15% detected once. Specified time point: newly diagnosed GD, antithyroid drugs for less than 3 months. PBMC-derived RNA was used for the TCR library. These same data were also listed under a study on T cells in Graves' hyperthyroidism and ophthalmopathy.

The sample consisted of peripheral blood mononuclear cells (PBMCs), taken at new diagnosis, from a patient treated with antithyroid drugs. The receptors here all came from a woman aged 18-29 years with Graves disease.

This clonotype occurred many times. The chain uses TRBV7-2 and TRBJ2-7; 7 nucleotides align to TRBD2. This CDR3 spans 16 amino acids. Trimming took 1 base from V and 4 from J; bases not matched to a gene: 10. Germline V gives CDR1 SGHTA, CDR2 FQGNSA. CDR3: CASSLVGSGVYYEQYF. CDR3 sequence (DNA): TGTGCCAGCAGCTTAGTTGGGAGCGGGGTTTATTACGAGCAGTACTTC.

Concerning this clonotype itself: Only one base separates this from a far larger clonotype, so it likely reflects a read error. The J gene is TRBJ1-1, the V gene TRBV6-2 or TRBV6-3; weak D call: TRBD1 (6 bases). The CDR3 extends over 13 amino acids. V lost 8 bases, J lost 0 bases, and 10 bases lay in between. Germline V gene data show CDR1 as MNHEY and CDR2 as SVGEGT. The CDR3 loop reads CASGQGMNTEAFF. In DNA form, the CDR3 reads TGTGCCAGCGGCCAGGGGATGAACACTGAAGCTTTCTTT.

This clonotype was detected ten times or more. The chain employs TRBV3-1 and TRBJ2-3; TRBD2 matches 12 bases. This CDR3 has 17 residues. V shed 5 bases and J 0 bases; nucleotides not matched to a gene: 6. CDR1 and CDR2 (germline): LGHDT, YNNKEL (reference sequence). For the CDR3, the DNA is TGTGCCAGCAGCTCACGAGGACTAGCGGGAAGCACAGATACGCAGTATTTT. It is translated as CASSSRGLAGSTDTQYF.

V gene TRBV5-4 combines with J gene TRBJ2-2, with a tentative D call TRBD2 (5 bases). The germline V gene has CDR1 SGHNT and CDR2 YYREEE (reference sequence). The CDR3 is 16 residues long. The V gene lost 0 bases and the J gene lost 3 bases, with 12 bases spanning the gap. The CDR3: CASSLGGWLYTGELFF. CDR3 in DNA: TGTGCCAGCAGCTTGGGCGGGTGGCTTTACACCGGGGAGCTGTTTTTT.

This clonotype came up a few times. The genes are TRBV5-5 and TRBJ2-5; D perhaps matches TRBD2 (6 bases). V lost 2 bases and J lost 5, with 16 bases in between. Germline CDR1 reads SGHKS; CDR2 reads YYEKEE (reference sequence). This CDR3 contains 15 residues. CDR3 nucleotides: TGTGCCAGCAGCTTAGATAGCGGTCGAGTGGAGACCCAGTACTTC. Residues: CASSLDSGRVETQYF.

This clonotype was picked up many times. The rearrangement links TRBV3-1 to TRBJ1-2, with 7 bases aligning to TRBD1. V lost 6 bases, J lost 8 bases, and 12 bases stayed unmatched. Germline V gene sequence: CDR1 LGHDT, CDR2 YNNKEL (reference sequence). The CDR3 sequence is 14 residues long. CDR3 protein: CASRDTGVHSGYTF. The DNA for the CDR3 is TGTGCCAGCAGGGATACAGGGGTCCATTCGGGCTACACCTTC.

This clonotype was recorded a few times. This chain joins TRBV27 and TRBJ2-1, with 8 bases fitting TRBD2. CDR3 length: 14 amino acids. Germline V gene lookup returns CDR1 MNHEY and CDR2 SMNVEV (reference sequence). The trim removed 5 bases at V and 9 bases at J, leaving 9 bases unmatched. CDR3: CASSPAGVGGEQFF. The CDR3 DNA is TGTGCCAGCAGTCCAGCGGGAGTGGGGGGTGAGCAGTTCTTC.

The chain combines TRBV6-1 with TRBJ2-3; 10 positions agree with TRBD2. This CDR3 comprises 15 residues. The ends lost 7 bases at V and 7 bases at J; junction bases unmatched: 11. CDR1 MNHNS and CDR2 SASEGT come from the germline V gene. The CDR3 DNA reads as TGTGCCAGCACCCGATTCATAGCGGGGGGAAATACGCAGTATTTT. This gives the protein CASTRFIAGGNTQYF.

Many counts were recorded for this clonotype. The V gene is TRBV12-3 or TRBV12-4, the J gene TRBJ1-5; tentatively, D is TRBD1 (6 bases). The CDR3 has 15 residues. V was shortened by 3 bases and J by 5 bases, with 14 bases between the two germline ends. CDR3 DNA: TGTGCCAGCAGTTTGTATACTGGGGGCGATCAGCCCCAGCATTTT. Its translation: CASSLYTGGDQPQHF.

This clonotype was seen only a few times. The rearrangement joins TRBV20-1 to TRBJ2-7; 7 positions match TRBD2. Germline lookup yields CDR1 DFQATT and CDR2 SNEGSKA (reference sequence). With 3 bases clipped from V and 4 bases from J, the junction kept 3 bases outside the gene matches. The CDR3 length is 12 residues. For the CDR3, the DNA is TGCAGTGCTAGCGGGAGGAGGTACGAGCAGTACTTC. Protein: CSASGRRYEQYF.

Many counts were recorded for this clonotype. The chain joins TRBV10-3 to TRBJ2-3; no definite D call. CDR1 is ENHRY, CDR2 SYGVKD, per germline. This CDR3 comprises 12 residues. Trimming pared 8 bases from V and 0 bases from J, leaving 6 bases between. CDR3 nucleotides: TGTGCCATCGCTACTAGCACAGATACGCAGTATTTT. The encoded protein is CAIATSTDTQYF.

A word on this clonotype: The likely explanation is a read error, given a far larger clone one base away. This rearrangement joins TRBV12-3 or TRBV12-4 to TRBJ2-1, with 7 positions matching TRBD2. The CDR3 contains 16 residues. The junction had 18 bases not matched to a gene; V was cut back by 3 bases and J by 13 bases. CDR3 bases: TGTGCCAGCAGTTTTAGTTGGGGAGGGCACCAAGAGACCCAGTTCTTC. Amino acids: CASSFSWGGHQETQFF.

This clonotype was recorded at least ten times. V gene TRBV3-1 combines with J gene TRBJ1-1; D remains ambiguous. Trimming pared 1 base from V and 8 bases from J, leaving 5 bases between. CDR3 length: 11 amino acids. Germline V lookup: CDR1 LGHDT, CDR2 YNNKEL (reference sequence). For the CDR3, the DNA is TGTGCCAGCAGCCAAGGTCCAGAAGCTTTCTTT. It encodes CASSQGPEAFF. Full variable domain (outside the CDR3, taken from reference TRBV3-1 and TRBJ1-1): DTAVSQTPKYLVTQMGNDKSIKCEQNLGHDTMYWYKQDSKKFLKIMFSYNNKELIINETVPNRFSPKSPDKAHLNLHINSLELGDSAVYFCASSQGPEAFFGQGTRLTVV.

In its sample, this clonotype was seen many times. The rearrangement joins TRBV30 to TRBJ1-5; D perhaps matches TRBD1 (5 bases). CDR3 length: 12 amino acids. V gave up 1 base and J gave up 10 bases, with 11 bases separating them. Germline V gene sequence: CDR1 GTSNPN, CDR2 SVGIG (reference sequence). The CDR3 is CAWSAGSGPQHF. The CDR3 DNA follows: TGTGCCTGGAGTGCAGGGTCCGGACCCCAGCATTTT.

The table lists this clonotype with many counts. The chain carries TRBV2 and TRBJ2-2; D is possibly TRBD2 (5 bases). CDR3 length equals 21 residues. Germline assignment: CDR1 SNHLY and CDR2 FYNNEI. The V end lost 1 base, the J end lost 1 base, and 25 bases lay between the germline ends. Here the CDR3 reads CASSEDSRYWPAAENTGELFF. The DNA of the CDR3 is TGTGCCAGCAGTGAAGATTCGAGATATTGGCCAGCGGCTGAGAACACCGGGGAGCTGTTTTTT.

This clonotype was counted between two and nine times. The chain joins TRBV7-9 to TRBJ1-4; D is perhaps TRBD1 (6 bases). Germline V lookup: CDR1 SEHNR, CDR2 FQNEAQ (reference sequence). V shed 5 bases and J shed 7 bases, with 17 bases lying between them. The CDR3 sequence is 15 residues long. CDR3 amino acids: CASSPGQWTGEKLFF. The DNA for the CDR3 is TGTGCCAGCAGCCCCGGACAGTGGACCGGTGAAAAACTGTTTTTT.

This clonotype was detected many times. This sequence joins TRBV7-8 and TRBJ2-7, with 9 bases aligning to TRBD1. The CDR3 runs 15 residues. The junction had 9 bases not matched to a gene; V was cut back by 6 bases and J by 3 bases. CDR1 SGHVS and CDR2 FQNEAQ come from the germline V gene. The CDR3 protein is CASRGQRTGDYEQYF. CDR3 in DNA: TGTGCCAGCAGGGGGCAGAGGACAGGGGACTACGAGCAGTACTTC.

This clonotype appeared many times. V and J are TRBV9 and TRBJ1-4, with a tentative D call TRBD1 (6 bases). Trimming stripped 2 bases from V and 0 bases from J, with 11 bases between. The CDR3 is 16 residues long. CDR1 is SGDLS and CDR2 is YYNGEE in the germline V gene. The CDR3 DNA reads TGTGCCAGCAGCGTGGGGGACACCGCAACTAATGAAAAACTGTTTTTT. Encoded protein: CASSVGDTATNEKLFF. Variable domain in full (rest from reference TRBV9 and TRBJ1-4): DSGVTQTPKHLITATGQRVTLRCSPRSGDLSVYWYQQSLDQGLQFLIQYYNGEERAKGNILERFSAQQFPDLHSELNLSSLELGDSALYFCASSVGDTATNEKLFFGSGTQLSVL.

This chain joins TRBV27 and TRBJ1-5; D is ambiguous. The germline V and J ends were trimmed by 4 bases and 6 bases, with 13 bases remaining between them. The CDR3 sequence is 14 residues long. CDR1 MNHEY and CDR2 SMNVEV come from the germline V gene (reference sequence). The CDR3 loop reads CASSSGDFSQPQHF. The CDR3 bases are TGTGCCAGCAGTTCTGGGGATTTCAGTCAGCCCCAGCATTTT.

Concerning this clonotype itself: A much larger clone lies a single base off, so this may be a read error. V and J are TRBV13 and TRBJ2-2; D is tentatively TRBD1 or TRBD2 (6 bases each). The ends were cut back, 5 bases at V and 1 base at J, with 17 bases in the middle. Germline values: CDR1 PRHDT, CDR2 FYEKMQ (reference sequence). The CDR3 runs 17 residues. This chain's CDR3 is CASSPLVQGGNTGELFF. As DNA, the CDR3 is TGTGCCAGCAGCCCTCTGGTACAGGGAGGGAACACCGGGGAGCTGTTTTTT.

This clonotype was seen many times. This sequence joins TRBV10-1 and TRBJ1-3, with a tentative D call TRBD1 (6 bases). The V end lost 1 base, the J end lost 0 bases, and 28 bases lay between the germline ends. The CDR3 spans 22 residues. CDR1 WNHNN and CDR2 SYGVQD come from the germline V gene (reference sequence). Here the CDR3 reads CASSEFSETGTLTIYSGNTIYF. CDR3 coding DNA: TGCGCCAGCAGTGAGTTTTCGGAAACCGGGACACTCACTATTTACTCTGGAAACACCATATATTTT.

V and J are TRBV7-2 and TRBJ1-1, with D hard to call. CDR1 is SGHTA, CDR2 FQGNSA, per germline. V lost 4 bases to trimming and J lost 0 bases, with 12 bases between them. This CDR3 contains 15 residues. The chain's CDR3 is CASSYRRALNTEAFF. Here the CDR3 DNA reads TGTGCCAGCAGCTACCGGCGGGCGCTGAACACTGAAGCTTTCTTT.